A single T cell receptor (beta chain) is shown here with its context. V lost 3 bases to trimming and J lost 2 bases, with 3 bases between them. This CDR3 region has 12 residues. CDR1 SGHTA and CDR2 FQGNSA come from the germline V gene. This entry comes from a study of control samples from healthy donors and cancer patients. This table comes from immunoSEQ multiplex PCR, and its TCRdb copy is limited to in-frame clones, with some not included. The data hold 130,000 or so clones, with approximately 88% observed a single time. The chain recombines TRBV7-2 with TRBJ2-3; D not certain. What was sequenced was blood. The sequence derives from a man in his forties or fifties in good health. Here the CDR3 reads CASSFITDTQYF. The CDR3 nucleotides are TGTGCCAGCAGCTTTATCACAGATACGCAGTATTTT.